This TCR beta chain came from a study of T cell responses to AZD1222 COVID-19 vaccine (dated by TCRdb to the early 2020s). About the investigation overall: Because spike-specific TCR depth and breadth did not differ between the two schedules, AZD1222 recipients who got a second dose at roughly 4 weeks were pooled with those who got a second dose at roughly 12 weeks. A total of about 250 trial participants underwent TCR sequencing, of whom some 200 had received two doses of AZD1222 and 26 had received two doses of the MenACWY control vaccine. Trial participants were enrolled into age subgroups of 18-55, 56-69 and 70-plus years, which contained approximately 150, 30 and 60 TCR-sequenced participants, respectively. Paper-wide results and their limitations: Conclusions about previously exposed vaccinees are limited, since just a handful of AZD1222 recipients were seropositive for SARS-CoV-2 at baseline. Because no day 14 peak-response samples were available, the repertoires could be characterized only after the peak T cell response. Reportedly, almost half of the unique spike-specific TCRs recognized epitopes lying outside the regions that are mutated in the B.1.351 and B.1.1.7 variants. The whole spike protein was spanned by vaccine-associated CD4 TCRs, and dominant responses were seen in regions 160-218 and 743-854. Most participants were white British and females outnumbered males, and the authors suggested that clonal diversity may have been underestimated. After two AZD1222 doses, spike-specific TCR breadth and depth were significantly higher than at day 0 and than in MenACWY recipients. In the small 56-69-year group, the increase in depth fell short of significance, most likely because of low power.

According to the study, the label for this sample's time point signals: baseline before first vaccination. Samples from vaccinated people were obtained from the UK trials COV001 and COV002, which included a single-blind randomized controlled phase 2/3 trial of AZD1222 (ChAdOx1 nCoV-19) in healthy adults. Trial participant PBMC samples were collected at day 0 and day 28 after the second dose for TCRbeta chain sequencing. Concerning this clone itself: Its binding antigen is unknown. Per-base quality was not reported, and no clone a single base away is much larger than it.

V loses 10 bases of germline sequence and J loses 2 bases, and the interval between the two ends is 8 bases. From the germline V gene (reference sequence), CDR1 is LNHDA and CDR2 is SQIVND. The CDR3 holds 12 amino acids from the cysteine to the phenylalanine. CDR3 DNA is the only sequence kept; it has 36 bases, read in frame from the first base. The CDR3 regions of human TCRbeta chains were analyzed by immunosequencing. The paper's processing steps were these. Repertoire TCRs were checked for matches against a reference library of SARS-CoV-2-specific TCRs that had been generated using the MIRA antigen-specificity platform. Breadth meant the fraction of unique TCRs that were SARS-CoV-2-associated, whereas depth meant the fraction of total T cells that were SARS-CoV-2-associated. Using the MIRA data, each spike-specific TCR was mapped to the spike region that the TCR reacts to and placed in a CD4 or CD8 class. Log10-transformed breadth and depth values were compared by one-way ANOVA with Sidak's multiple comparisons tests. TCRdb retrieved this table from immuneACCESS and kept in-frame rearrangements only. Not all clones are present; in checked studies, unresolved V genes account for under half, and no reason is known for the remainder. That table is the source of V, J and clone size, and D and trimming were worked out from the DNA. The sample records tens of thousands of clones, approximately 80% of which are singletons. The top ten clones comprise around 10% of the sample.

The TCR originated in an adult in good health. In this chain, TRBV19 is recombined with TRBJ1-4, with the D segment identity uncertain. Sequenced material: peripheral blood, taken on day 0 of AZD1222 vaccination. The CDR3 region: CATADTNEKLFF. The nucleotides are TGTGCCACAGCGGACACTAATGAAAAACTGTTTTTT.